One sample yielded the 13 T cell receptor beta chains listed below, sequenced in a study of shared clonotypes between healthy human individuals. Clones were read by immunoSEQ multiplex PCR, and TCRdb kept only the in-frame ones, dropping some. The top ten clones hold 0.89% of a sample with about 1.1 million clones, roughly 80% of them seen once. Sample: memory CD4+ T cells from PBMCs. The subset here: CD45RA-negative fraction. Receptors were obtained from a man aged 18 to 35 in good health. Some clones in this sample may be carry-over from other donors' samples.

The chain has TRBV7-2 and TRBJ2-1; TRBD1 or TRBD2 may be the D gene (5 bases each). The CDR3 consists of 14 residues. The germline V gene has CDR1 SGHTA and CDR2 FQGNSA. Trimming took 5 bases from V and 10 from J, leaving 18 bases between them. The CDR3 region is CASSRGTGSIEQFF. CDR3 coding DNA: TGTGCCAGCAGCCGAGGGACGGGTTCGATAGAGCAGTTCTTC.

This chain links TRBV9 with TRBJ2-2; D uncertain. Trimming pared 3 bases from V and 1 base from J, leaving 10 bases between. Germline CDR1 SGDLS, CDR2 YYNGEE. CDR3 size: 15 residues. As DNA, the CDR3 is TGTGCCAGCAGCGCAAATGGACGGAACACCGGGGAGCTGTTTTTT. Its translation is CASSANGRNTGELFF.

The V call is TRBV28, the J call TRBJ1-2; TRBD1 agrees at 9 bases. The germline V gene encodes CDR1 MDHEN and CDR2 SYDVKM. J gave up 2 bases and V 5 bases, and 6 bases lay outside the gene matches. CDR3 length equals 15 residues. As DNA, the CDR3 is TGTGCCAGCAGTATCGGGACAGGGCAAAACTATGGCTACACCTTC. It codes for CASSIGTGQNYGYTF.

The chain carries TRBV7-9 and TRBJ2-1, with D maybe TRBD2 (6 bases). V was pared by 8 bases and J by 0 bases, with 17 bases between. In germline, CDR1 is SEHNR, CDR2 FQNEAQ (reference sequence). The CDR3 spans 16 residues. CDR3 residues: CASGQHSGSSYNEQFF. The CDR3 nucleotides are TGTGCCAGCGGACAACATAGCGGAAGCTCCTACAATGAGCAGTTCTTC.

The rearrangement joins TRBV9 to TRBJ2-7; D is unresolved. The germline V gene has CDR1 SGDLS and CDR2 YYNGEE. The CDR3 sequence is 14 residues long. The germline V and J ends were trimmed by 0 bases and 0 bases, with 7 bases remaining between them. The CDR3 spells CASSVGANSYEQYF. CDR3 bases: TGTGCCAGCAGCGTAGGTGCCAACTCCTACGAGCAGTACTTC. The full variable domain, in which reference TRBV9 and TRBJ2-7 provide the parts outside the CDR3, is DSGVTQTPKHLITATGQRVTLRCSPRSGDLSVYWYQQSLDQGLQFLIQYYNGEERAKGNILERFSAQQFPDLHSELNLSSLELGDSALYFCASSVGANSYEQYFGPGTRLTVT.

The rearrangement links TRBV2 to TRBJ1-4; no firm D call. Germline assignment: CDR1 SNHLY and CDR2 FYNNEI. The V and J ends lost 6 bases and 8 bases respectively, with 16 bases between them. CDR3 length equals 14 residues. CDR3 sequence (DNA): TGTGCCAGCAGGAAGACTCTTTTCGAGGAAAAACTGTTTTTT. Protein product: CASRKTLFEEKLFF.

Only a few counts were recorded for this clone. V and J are TRBV7-2 and TRBJ1-3, with D unresolved. The CDR3 has 18 residues. Germline assignment: CDR1 SGHTA and CDR2 FQGNSA. The ends were cut back, 1 base at V and 0 bases at J, with 16 bases in the middle. This CDR3 reads CASSLESRRRSSGNTIYF. The CDR3 DNA is TGTGCCAGCAGCTTAGAGTCCCGGAGGCGTAGCTCTGGAAACACCATATATTTT.

The chain couples TRBV28 to TRBJ2-5; 7 positions match TRBD1. Per germline, CDR1 MDHEN and CDR2 SYDVKM. V lost 3 bases and J lost 4; bases outside the gene matches: 5. CDR3 size: 14 residues. This CDR3 is CASSFRQGVETQYF. CDR3 DNA: TGTGCCAGCAGTTTCCGACAGGGAGTAGAGACCCAGTACTTC.

This rearrangement joins TRBV5-1 to TRBJ2-4; a weak D match, TRBD1 (7 bases). Trimming left V 1 base short and J 0 bases short, with 14 bases between. The CDR3 has 17 residues. From germline, CDR1 is SGHRS and CDR2 YFSETQ. The CDR3 loop reads CASSLSGDRLAKNIQYF. DNA of the CDR3: TGCGCCAGCAGCTTGTCGGGGGACAGACTAGCCAAAAACATTCAGTACTTC.

CDR3 in DNA: TGCAGCGTCCTCAGGACGGGGGAGGGCTATGGCTACACCTTC. Its protein product is CSVLRTGEGYGYTF. This rearrangement joins TRBV29-1 to TRBJ1-2; tentative D call: TRBD1 (5 bases). Trimming removed 6 bases at V and 4 bases at J, with 18 bases between. In germline, CDR1 is SQVTM, CDR2 ANQGSEA. The CDR3 loop spans 14 amino acids.

The rearrangement joins TRBV2 to TRBJ2-1, with D hard to call. V lost 7 bases and J lost 5, with 6 bases in between. Germline V CDR1 and CDR2: SNHLY, FYNNEI. The CDR3 spans 11 residues. Here the CDR3 reads CASKIDNEQFF. The CDR3 bases are TGTGCCAGCAAAATCGACAATGAGCAGTTCTTC.

Worth noting for this clone: It differs at one base from a far larger clone, so likely a read error. Other DNA sequences in this specimen translate into the identical CDR3. This rearrangement joins TRBV30 to TRBJ1-1; D remains ambiguous. Trimming shortened V by 3 bases and J by 4 bases, and 15 bases separated the two germline ends. Germline CDR1 is GTSNPN and CDR2 is SVGIG (reference sequence). The CDR3 length is 14 residues. The chain's CDR3 is CAWRDSPAGTEAFF. CDR3 coding DNA: TGTGCCTGGAGAGACTCGCCGGCGGGCACTGAAGCTTTCTTT.

V usage is TRBV18 and J usage is TRBJ2-3; TRBD2 aligns across 10 bases. The CDR3 loop spans 16 amino acids. V gave up 6 bases and J gave up 5 bases; unmatched junction bases: 11. In germline, CDR1 is KGHSH, CDR2 LQKENI. In DNA, the CDR3 is TGTGCCAGCTCGTCCTTAGCGGGAGGCCCCGTAGATACGCAGTATTTT. This encodes CASSSLAGGPVDTQYF.